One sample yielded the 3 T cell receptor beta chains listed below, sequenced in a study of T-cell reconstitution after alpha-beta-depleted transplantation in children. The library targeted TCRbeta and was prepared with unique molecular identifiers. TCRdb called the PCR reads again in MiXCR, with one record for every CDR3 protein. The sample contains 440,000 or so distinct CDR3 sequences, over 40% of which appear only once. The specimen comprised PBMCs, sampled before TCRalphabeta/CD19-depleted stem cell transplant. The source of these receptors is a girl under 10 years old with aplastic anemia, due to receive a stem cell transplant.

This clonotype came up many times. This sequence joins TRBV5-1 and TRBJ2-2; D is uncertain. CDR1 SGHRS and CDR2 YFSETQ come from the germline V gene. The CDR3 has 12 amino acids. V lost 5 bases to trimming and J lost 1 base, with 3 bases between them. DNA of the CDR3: TGCGCCAGCAGGAGGAACACCGGGGAGCTGTTTTTT. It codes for CASRRNTGELFF. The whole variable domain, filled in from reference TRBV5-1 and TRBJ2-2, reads KAGVTQTPRYLIKTRGQQVTLSCSPISGHRSVSWYQQTPGQGLQFLFEYFSETQRNKGNFPGRFSGRQFSNSRSEMNVSTLELGDSALYLCASRRNTGELFFGEGSRLTVL.

The CDR3 sequence: CASSPDSNYGYTF. The CDR3 nucleotides are TGTGCCAGCTCACCAGACTCTAACTATGGCTACACCTTC. This chain uses TRBV18 with TRBJ1-2; no clear D. V was pared by 2 bases and J by 0 bases, with 4 bases between. The CDR3 is 13 amino acids. Per germline, CDR1 KGHSH and CDR2 LQKENI.

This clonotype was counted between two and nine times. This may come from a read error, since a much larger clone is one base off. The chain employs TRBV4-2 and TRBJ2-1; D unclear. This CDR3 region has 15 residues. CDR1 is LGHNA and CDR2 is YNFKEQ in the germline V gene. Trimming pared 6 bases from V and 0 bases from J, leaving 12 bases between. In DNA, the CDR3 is TGTGCCAGCAGTCCCGGGCCCCTCTCCTACAATGAGCAGTTCTTC. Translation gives CASSPGPLSYNEQFF.